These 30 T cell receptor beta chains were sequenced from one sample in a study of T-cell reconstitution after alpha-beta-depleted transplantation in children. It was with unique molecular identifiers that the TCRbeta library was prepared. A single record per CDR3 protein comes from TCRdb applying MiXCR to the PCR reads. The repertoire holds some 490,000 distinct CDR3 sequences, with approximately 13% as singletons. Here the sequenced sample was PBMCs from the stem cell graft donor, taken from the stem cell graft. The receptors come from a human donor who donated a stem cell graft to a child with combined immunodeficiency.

The DNA for the CDR3 is TGCAGTGCTAGATCTGGGACGGCAGCCTACGAGCAGTACTTC. The encoded protein is CSARSGTAAYEQYF. The chain combines TRBV20-1 with TRBJ2-7; D is possibly TRBD1 or TRBD2 (5 bases each). The V gene's germline CDR1 is DFQATT and CDR2 SNEGSKA (reference sequence). The CDR3 loop spans 14 amino acids. V was cut by 2 bases and J by 2 bases, with 13 bases left in between.

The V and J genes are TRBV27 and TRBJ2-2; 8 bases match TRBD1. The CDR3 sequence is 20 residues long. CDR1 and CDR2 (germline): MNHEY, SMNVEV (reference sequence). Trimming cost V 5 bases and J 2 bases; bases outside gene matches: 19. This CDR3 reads CASSPSPFPTDRGNTGELFF. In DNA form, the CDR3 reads TGTGCCAGCAGTCCAAGCCCATTCCCTACCGACAGGGGAAACACCGGGGAGCTGTTTTTT.

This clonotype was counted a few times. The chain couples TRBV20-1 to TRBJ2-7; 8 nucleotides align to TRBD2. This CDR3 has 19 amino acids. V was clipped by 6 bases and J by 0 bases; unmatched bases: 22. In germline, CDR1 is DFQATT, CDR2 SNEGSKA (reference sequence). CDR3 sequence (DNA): TGCAGTGCCACACCATCACGGGGGCCTAGCGGGCCGCTCTCCTACGAGCAGTACTTC. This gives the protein CSATPSRGPSGPLSYEQYF.

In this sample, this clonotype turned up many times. The CDR3 region has the DNA TGTGCCAGCAGTTTCGGGACAGGGCAACACAATGAGCAGTTCTTC. This codes for CASSFGTGQHNEQFF. The gene calls are TRBV6-5 and TRBJ2-1; TRBD1 aligns across 9 bases. Unmatched junction bases numbered 6, after V lost 4 bases and J lost 5 bases. Germline loops: CDR1 MNHEY, CDR2 SVGAGI. There are 15 residues in the CDR3.

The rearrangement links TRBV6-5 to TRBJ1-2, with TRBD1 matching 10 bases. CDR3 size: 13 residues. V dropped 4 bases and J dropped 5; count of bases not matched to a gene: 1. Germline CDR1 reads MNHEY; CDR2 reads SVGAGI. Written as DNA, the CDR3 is TGTGCCAGCAGTTGGGGACAGGGGTATGGCTACACCTTC. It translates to CASSWGQGYGYTF.

DNA for the CDR3: TGTGCCACCAGCAGAGGGTCGACTAGCGGACAAGAGACCCAGTACTTC. Amino acid sequence: CATSRGSTSGQETQYF. This rearrangement joins TRBV15 to TRBJ2-5; 9 nucleotides line up with TRBD2. Per the germline V gene, CDR1 is LNHNV and CDR2 is YYDKDF (reference sequence). V trimming: 1 base; J trimming: 2 bases; junction bases outside the gene matches: 5. This CDR3 comprises 16 residues. Combining the CDR3 with reference TRBV15 and TRBJ2-5 gives the whole variable domain DAMVIQNPRYQVTQFGKPVTLSCSQTLNHNVMYWYQQKSSQAPKLLFHYYDKDFNNEADTPDNFQSRRPNTSFCFLDIRSPGLGDTAMYLCATSRGSTSGQETQYFGPGTRLLVL.

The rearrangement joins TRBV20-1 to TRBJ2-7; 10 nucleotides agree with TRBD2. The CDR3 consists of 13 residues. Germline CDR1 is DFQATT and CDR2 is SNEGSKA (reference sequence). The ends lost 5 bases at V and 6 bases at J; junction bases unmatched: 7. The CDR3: CSAEREGHVEQYF. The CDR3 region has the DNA TGCAGTGCTGAGCGGGAGGGCCACGTCGAGCAGTACTTC.

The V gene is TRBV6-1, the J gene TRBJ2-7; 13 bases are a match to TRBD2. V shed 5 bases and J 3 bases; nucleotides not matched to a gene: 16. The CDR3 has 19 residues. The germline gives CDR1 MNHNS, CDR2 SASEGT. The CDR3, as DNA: TGTGCCAGCAGTCCCGCGGGACTAGCGGGACGATTAACGGACTACGAGCAGTACTTC. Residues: CASSPAGLAGRLTDYEQYF.

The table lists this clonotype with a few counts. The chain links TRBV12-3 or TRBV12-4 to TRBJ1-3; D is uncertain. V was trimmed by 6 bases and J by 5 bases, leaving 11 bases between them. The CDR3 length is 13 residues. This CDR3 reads CASRSIRRNTIYF. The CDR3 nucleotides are TGTGCCAGCAGGTCAATTAGGAGAAACACCATATATTTT.

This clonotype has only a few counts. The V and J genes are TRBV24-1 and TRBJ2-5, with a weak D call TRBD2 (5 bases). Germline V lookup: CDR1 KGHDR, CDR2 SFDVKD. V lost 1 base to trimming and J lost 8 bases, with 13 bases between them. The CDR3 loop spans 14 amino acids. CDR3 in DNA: TGTGCCACCAGTGATTTAGGGAGTCGAGGCACCCAGTACTTC. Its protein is CATSDLGSRGTQYF.

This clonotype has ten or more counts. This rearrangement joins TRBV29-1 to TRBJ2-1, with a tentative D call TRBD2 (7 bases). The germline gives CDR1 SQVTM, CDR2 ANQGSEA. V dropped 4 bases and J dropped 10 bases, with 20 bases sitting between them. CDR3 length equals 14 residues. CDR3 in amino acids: CSVGGGRDYGEQFF. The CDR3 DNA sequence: TGCAGCGTTGGAGGGGGGAGGGACTATGGGGAGCAGTTCTTC.

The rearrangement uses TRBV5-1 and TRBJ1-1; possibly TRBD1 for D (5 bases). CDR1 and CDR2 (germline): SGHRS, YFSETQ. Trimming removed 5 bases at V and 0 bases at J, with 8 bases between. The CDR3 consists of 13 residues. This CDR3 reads CASRVGVNTEAFF. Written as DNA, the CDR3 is TGCGCCAGCAGGGTAGGGGTGAACACTGAAGCTTTCTTT.

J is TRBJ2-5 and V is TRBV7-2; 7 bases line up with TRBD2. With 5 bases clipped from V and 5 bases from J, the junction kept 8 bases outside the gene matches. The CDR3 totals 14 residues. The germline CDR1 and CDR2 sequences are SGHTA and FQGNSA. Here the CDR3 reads CASSLRVGGETQYF. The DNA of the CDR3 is TGTGCCAGCAGCCTGCGGGTCGGGGGGGAGACCCAGTACTTC.

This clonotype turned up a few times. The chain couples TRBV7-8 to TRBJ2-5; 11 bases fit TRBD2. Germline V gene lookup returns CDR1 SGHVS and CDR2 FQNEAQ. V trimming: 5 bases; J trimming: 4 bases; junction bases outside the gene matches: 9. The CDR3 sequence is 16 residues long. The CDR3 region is CASSRTGLAVRETQYF. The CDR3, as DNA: TGTGCCAGCAGCCGCACGGGACTAGCGGTTAGAGAGACCCAGTACTTC.

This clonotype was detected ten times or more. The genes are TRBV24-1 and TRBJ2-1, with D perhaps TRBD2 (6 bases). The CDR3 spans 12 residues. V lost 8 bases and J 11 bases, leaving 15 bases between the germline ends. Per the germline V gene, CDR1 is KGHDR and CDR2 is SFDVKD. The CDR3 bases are TGTGCCACCATTGGAGGGGATGGGAAGCAGTTCTTC. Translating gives CATIGGDGKQFF.

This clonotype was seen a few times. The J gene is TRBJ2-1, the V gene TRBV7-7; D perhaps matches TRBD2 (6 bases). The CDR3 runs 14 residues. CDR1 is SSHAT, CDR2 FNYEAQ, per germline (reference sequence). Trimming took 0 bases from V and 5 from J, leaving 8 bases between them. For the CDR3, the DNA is TGTGCCAGCAGCTTAGCCGGGAGCCACAATGAGCAGTTCTTC. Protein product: CASSLAGSHNEQFF.

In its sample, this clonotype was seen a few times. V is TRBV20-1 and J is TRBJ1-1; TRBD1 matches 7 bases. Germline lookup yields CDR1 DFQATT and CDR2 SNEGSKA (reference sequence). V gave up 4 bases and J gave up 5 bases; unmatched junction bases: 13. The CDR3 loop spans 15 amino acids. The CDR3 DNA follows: TGCAGTGCTACGACGATACTCCAGGGGGGTACTGAAGCTTTCTTT. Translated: CSATTILQGGTEAFF.

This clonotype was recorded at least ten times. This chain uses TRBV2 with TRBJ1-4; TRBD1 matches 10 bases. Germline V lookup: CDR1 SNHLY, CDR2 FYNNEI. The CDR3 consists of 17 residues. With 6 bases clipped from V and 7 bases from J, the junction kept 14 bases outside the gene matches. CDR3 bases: TGTGCCAGCAGCTCAATACAGCCGGGACAGGGGCTTGAAAAACTGTTTTTT. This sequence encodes CASSSIQPGQGLEKLFF.

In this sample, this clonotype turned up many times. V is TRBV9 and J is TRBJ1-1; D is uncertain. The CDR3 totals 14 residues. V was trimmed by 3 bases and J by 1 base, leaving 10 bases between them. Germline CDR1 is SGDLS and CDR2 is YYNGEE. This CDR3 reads CASSEGRRNTEAFF. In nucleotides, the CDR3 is TGTGCCAGCAGCGAAGGTCGCCGGAACACTGAAGCTTTCTTT.

The CDR3 DNA is TGTGCCAGCAGTTACTCCCTACCAGGACAGGGTTTAAGGCAGTACTTC. It specifies CASSYSLPGQGLRQYF. This rearrangement joins TRBV6-5 to TRBJ2-4; 8 bases match TRBD1. The CDR3 length is 16 residues. Trimming took 0 bases from V and 13 from J; bases not matched to a gene: 14. Germline CDR1 MNHEY, CDR2 SVGAGI.

This CDR3 is CASSQVVGWTILIHYGYTF. CDR3 coding DNA: TGTGCCAGCAGCCAAGTAGTCGGGTGGACCATCCTGATACACTATGGCTACACCTTC. J is TRBJ1-2 and V is TRBV4-2; no reliable D call. Germline V gives CDR1 LGHNA, CDR2 YNFKEQ. The CDR3 covers 19 residues. Trimming removed 1 base at V and 3 bases at J, with 24 bases between.

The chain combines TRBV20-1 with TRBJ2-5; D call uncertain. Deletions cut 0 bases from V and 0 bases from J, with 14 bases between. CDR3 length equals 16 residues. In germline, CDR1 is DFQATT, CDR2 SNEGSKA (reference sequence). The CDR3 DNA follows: TGCAGTGCTAGAGACCAAGTTAAGACGTACCAAGAGACCCAGTACTTC. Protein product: CSARDQVKTYQETQYF.

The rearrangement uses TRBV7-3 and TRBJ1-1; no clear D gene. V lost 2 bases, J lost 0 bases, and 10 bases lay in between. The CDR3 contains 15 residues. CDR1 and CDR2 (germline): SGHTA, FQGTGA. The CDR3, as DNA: TGTGCCAGCAGCTTACAACCAGGTTTGAACACTGAAGCTTTCTTT. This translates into CASSLQPGLNTEAFF.

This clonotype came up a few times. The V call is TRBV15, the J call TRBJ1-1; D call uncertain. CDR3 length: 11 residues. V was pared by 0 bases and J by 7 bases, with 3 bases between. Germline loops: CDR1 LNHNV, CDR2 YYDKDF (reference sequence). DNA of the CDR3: TGTGCCACCAGCAGAGATCTTGAAGCTTTCTTT. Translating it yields CATSRDLEAFF.

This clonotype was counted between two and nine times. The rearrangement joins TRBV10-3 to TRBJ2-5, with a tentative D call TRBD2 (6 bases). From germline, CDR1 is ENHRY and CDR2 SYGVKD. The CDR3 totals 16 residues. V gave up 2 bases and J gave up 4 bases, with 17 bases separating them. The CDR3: CAISERVSGVLETQYF. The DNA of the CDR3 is TGTGCCATCAGTGAGCGGGTTTCGGGGGTGTTAGAGACCCAGTACTTC.

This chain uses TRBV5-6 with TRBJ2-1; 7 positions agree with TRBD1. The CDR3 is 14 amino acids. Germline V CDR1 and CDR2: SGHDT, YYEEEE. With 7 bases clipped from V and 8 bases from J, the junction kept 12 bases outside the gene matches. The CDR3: CASVGQMGYYEQFF. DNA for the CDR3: TGTGCCAGCGTGGGACAGATGGGTTACTATGAGCAGTTCTTC.

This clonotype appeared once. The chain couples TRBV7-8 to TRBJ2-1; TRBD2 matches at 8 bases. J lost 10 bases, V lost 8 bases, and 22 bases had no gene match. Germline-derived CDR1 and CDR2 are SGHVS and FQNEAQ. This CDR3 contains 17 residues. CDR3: CASLQGPGTRGGIEQFF. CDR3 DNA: TGTGCCAGCCTCCAGGGGCCCGGGACTAGAGGGGGAATAGAGCAGTTCTTC.

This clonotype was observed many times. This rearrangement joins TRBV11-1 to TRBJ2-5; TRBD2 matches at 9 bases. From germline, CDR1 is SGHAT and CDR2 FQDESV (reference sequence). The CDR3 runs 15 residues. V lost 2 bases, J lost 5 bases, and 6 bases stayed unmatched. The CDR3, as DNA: TGTGCCAGCAGCTTATCCTGGACTAGCGCGGAGACCCAGTACTTC. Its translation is CASSLSWTSAETQYF. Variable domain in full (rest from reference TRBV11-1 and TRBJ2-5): EAEVAQSPRYKITEKSQAVAFWCDPISGHATLYWYRQILGQGPELLVQFQDESVVDDSQLPKDRFSAERLKGVDSTLKIQPAELGDSAMYLCASSLSWTSAETQYFGPGTRLLVL.

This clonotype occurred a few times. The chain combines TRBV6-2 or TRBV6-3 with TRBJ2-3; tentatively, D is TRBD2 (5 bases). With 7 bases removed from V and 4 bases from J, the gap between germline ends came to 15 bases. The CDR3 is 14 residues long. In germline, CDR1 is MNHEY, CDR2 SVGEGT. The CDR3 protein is CASTLDYLADTQYF. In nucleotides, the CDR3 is TGTGCCAGCACCCTCGACTACCTCGCAGATACGCAGTATTTT.

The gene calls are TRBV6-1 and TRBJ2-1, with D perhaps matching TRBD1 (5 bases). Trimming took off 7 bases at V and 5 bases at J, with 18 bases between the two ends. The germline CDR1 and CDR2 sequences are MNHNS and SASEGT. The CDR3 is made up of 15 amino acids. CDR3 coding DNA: TGTGCCAGCACCTTCACCCTCGACAGACACAATGAGCAGTTCTTC. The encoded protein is CASTFTLDRHNEQFF.